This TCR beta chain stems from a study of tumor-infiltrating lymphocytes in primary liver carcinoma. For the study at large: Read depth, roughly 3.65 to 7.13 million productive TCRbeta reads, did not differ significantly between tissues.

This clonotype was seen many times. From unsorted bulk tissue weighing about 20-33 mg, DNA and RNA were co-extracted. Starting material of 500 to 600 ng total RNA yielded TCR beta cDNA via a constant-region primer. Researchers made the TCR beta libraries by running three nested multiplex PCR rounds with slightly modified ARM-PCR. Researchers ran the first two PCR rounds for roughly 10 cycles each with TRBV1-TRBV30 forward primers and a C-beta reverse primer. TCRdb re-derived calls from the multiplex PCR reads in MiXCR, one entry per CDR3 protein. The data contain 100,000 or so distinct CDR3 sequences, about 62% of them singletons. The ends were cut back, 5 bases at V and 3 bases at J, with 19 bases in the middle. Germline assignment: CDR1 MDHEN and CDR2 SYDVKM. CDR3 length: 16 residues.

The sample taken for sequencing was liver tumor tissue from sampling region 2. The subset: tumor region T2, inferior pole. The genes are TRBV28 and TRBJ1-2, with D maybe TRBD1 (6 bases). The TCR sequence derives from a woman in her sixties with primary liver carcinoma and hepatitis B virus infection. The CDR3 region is CASSTVGGGQDYGYTF. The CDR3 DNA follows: TGTGCCAGCAGTACCGTAGGGGGGGGGCAGGACTATGGCTACACCTTC.